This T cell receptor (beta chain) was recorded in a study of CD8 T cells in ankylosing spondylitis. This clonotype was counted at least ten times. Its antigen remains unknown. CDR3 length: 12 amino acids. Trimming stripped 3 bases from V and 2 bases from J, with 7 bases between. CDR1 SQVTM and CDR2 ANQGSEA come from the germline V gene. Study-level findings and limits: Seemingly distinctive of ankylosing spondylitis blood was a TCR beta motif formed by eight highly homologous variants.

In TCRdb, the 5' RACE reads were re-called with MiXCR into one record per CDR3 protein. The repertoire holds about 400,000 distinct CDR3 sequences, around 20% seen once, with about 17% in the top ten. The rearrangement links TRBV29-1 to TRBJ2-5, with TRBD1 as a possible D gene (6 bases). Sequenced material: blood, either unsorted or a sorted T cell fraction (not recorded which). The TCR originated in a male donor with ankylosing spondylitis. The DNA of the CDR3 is TGCAGCGTTGATCAGGGGCAAGAGACCCAGTACTTC. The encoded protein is CSVDQGQETQYF. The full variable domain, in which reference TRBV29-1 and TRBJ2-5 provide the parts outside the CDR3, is SAVISQKPSRDICQRGTSLTIQCQVDSQVTMMFWYRQQPGQSLTLIATANQGSEATYESGFVIDKFPISRPNLTFSTLTVSNMSPEDSSIYLCSVDQGQETQYFGPGTRLLVL.